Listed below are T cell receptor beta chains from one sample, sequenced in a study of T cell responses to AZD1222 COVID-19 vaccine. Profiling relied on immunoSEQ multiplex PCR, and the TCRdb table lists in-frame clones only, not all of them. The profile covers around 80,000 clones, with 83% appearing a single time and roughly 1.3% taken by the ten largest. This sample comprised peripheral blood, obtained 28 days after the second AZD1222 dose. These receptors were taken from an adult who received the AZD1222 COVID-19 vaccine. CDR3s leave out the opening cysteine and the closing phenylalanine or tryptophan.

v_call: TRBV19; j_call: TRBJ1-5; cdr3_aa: ASSTRTGPNQPQH
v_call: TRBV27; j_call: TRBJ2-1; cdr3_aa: ASSSRTSGRPPYYNEQF
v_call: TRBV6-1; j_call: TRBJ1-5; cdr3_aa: ASSEWAAFSNQPQH
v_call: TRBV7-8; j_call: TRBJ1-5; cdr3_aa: ASSAARRENQPQH
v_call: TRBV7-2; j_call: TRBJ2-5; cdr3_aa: ASSFVGTERSTQY
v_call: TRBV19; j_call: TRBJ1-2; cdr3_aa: ASSFPPGAAYT
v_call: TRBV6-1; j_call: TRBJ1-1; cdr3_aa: ASSDRGRTEAF
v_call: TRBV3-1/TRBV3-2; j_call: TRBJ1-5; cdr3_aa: ASSQFRDQPQH
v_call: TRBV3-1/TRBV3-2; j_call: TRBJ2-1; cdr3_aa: ASRRLSTGGHEQF
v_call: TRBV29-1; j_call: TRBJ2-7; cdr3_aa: SVSGQWAEQY
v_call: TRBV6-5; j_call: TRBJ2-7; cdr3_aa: ASGSTGSYEQY
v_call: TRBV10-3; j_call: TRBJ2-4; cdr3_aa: AISDAHIQY
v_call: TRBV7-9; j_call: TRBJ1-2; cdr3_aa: ASSTRQGAGRDGYT
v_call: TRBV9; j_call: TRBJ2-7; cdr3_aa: ASSLRPGTGSYEQY
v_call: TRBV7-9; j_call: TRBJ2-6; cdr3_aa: ASSSPEGVPGANVLT
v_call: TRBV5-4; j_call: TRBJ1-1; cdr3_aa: ASSLRQAGNTEAF
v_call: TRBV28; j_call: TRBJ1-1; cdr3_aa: ASSLDRVGEAF
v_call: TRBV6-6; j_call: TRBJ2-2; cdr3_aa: ASSSSRVETGELF
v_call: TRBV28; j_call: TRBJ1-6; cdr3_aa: ASSRLNYRAYNSPLH
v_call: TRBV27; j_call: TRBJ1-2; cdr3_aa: ASSFGASMGRYT
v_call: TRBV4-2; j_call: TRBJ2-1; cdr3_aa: ASSQVMAGGPYEQF
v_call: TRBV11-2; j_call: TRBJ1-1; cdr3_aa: ASSLVFGGGAF
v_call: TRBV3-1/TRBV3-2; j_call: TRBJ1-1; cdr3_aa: ASSLPSVSGGAF
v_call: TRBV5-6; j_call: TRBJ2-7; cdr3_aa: ASSASGSPRYEQY
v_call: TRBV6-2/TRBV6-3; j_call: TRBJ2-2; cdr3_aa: ASSQLRTGELF
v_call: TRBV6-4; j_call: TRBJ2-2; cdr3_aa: ASSDSAGELF
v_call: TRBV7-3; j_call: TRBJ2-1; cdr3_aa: ASSLSSGGSYSYNEQF
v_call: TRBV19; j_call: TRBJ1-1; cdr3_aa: ASNRGRNTEAF
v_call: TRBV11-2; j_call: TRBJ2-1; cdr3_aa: ASSLYNLVSSYNEQF
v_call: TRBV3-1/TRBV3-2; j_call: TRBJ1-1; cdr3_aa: ASSQDPGGMTAEAF
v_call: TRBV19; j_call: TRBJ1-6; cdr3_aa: ASSAQTNSPLH
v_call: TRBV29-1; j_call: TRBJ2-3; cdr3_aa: SVGDRTDTQY
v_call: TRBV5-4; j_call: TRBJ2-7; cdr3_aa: ASSALGGLATYEQY
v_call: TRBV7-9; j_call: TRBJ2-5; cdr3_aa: ASSPLAETQY
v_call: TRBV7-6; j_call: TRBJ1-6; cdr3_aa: ASSTDRGNSPLH
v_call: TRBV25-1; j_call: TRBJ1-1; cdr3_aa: ASTPGGGLNTEAF
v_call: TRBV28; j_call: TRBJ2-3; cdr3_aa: ASSPPGGGVDTQY
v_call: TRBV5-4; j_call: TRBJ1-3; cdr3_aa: ASSLAGYPGNTIY
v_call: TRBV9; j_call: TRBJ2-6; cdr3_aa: ASSPRQAAGANVLT
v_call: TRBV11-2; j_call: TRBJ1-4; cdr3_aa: ASSPGTHNEKLF
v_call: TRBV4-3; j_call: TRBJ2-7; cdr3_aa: ASSQDRSLGEQY
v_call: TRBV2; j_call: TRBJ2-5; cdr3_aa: ASSERWYQETQY
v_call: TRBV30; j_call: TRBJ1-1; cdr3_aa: AWSNLAGGTEAF
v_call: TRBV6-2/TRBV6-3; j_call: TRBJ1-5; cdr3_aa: ASSTPHRAEQPQH
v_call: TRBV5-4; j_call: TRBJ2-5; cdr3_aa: ASSLQGQETQY
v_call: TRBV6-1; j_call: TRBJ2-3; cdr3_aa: ASSENGLYTDTQY
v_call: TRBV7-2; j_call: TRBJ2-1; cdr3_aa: ASSPQAGGPPYNEQF
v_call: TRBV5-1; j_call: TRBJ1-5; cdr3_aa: ASSSGPGGDQPQH
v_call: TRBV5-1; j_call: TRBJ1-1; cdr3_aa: ASSLTVMNTEAF
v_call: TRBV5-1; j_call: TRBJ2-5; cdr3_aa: ASSPVAGDKETQY
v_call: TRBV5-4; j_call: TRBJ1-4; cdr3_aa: ASSLGTGSEKLF
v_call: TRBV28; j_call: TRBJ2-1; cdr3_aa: ASSLSTSGAYNEQF
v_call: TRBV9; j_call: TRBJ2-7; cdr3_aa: ASSVSGTVTYEQY
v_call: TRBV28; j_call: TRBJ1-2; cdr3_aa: ASSPDGYGYT
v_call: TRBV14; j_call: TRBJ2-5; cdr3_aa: ASSPGLAGAVWETQY